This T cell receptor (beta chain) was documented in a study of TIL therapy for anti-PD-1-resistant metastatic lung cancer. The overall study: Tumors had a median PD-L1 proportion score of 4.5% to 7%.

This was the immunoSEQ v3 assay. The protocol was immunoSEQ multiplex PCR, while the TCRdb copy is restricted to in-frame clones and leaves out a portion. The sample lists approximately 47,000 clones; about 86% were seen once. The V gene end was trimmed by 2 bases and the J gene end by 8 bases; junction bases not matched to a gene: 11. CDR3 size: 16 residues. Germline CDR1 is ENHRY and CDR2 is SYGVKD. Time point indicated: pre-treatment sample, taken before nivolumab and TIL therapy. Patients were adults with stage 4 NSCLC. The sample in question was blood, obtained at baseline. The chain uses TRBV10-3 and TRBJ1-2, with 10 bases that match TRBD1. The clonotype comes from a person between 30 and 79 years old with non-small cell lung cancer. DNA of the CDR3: TGTGCCATCAGTGAGGAACCGGGACAGGGGATTTACGGCTACACCTTC. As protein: CAISEEPGQGIYGYTF.